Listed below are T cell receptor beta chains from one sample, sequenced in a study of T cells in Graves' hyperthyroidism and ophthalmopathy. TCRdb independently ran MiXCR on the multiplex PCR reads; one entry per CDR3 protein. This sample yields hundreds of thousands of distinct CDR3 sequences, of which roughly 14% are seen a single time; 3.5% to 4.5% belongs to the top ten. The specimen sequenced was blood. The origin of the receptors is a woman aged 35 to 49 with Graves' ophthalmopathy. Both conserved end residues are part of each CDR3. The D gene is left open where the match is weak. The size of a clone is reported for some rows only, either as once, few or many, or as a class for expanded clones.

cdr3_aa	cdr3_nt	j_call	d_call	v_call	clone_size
CATATSGSYEQYF	TGTGCCACCGCGACTAGCGGGTCTTACGAGCAGTACTTC	TRBJ2-7	TRBD2	TRBV28	many
CASSQSLDGYTF	TGTGCCAGCAGCCAAAGTCTCGATGGCTACACCTTC	TRBJ1-2	.	TRBV3-1	once
CASSYRQGANTGELFF	TGTGCCAGCAGTTACCGACAGGGGGCGAACACCGGGGAGCTGTTTTTT	TRBJ2-2	TRBD1	TRBV6-2/TRBV6-3	many
CASSPYTSDYEQYF	TGTGCCAGCAGCCCATACACATCGGACTACGAGCAGTACTTC	TRBJ2-7	.	TRBV3-1	.
CSARDVDGVLSYEQYF	TGCAGTGCTAGAGATGTTGATGGTGTTCTCTCGTACGAGCAGTACTTC	TRBJ2-7	.	TRBV20-1	many
CASRYLGGWTEAFF	TGTGCCAGCAGGTACCTGGGGGGCTGGACTGAAGCTTTCTTT	TRBJ1-1	.	TRBV11-2	many
CAIHRDLTYEQYF	TGTGCCATTCACAGGGACCTGACCTACGAGCAGTACTTC	TRBJ2-7	.	TRBV10-3	many
CAISEMGYEQYF	TGTGCCATCAGTGAAATGGGTTACGAGCAGTACTTC	TRBJ2-7	.	TRBV10-3	many
CASSAGMDRPEVGELFF	TGTGCCAGCAGCGCGGGAATGGACCGACCCGAGGTCGGGGAGCTGTTTTTT	TRBJ2-2	.	TRBV28	many
CASSIRQTSYEQYF	TGTGCCAGTAGTATTCGGCAGACTTCCTACGAGCAGTACTTC	TRBJ2-7	.	TRBV19	.
CASSFEGSVSGELFF	TGCGCCAGCAGCTTTGAGGGGTCGGTGTCCGGGGAGCTGTTTTTT	TRBJ2-2	.	TRBV5-1	few
CASSFWREGATQYF	TGTGCCAGCAGTTTTTGGCGGGAAGGCGCGACCCAGTACTTC	TRBJ2-5	.	TRBV28	many
CAISRGEGNTIYF	TGTGCCATCAGTCGAGGGGAGGGAAACACCATATATTTT	TRBJ1-3	.	TRBV10-3	few
CASIPGTARMNTEAFF	TGTGCCAGTATCCCAGGGACAGCCCGGATGAACACTGAAGCTTTCTTT	TRBJ1-1	TRBD1	TRBV19	many
CASSSSGKKTQYF	TGTGCCAGCAGTTCTAGCGGGAAAAAGACCCAGTACTTC	TRBJ2-5	TRBD2	TRBV6-5	many
CASSLSAGVYHEQYF	TGTGCCAGCAGTTTATCTGCGGGAGTCTACCACGAGCAGTACTTC	TRBJ2-7	TRBD2	TRBV27	.
CSAPKGNEQYF	TGCAGTGCCCCGAAGGGTAACGAGCAGTACTTC	TRBJ2-7	.	TRBV20-1	.
CASTAGTRGEQYF	TGTGCCAGCACCGCCGGGACTAGAGGAGAGCAGTACTTC	TRBJ2-7	TRBD2	TRBV6-1	many
CAISGTGGSETQYF	TGTGCCATCAGTGGGACGGGAGGGTCAGAGACCCAGTACTTC	TRBJ2-5	TRBD2	TRBV10-3	many
CSAREGAGGTEAFF	TGCAGTGCCCGGGAGGGGGCAGGGGGCACTGAAGCTTTCTTT	TRBJ1-1	TRBD1	TRBV20-1	many
CASSYRSSYEQYF	TGTGCCAGCAGTTACAGGAGCTCCTACGAGCAGTACTTC	TRBJ2-7	.	TRBV6-5	many
CASSPTLRGPQHF	TGTGCCAGCAGTCCGACGCTAAGGGGGCCCCAGCATTTT	TRBJ1-5	.	TRBV6-1	many
CASSAGVGGSYGYTF	TGTGCCAGCAGTGCCGGGGTTGGAGGGAGTTATGGCTACACCTTC	TRBJ1-2	.	TRBV6-1	many
CSAYGTGSYEQHF	TGCAGTGCTTATGGGACAGGGTCCTACGAGCAGCACTTC	TRBJ2-7	TRBD1	TRBV20-1	.
CASSLGVTGNTEAFF	TGTGCCAGCAGCTTAGGGGTTACAGGGAACACTGAAGCTTTCTTT	TRBJ1-1	.	TRBV13	.
CASRLASGELFF	TGTGCCAGCAGATTAGCCTCCGGGGAGCTGTTTTTT	TRBJ2-2	.	TRBV6-6	many
CASSFGWGNHPQHF	TGTGCCAGCAGTTTTGGGTGGGGCAATCACCCCCAGCATTTT	TRBJ1-5	.	TRBV28	.
CASRPGGDDYGYTF	TGCGCCAGCAGACCAGGGGGCGACGACTATGGCTACACCTTC	TRBJ1-2	TRBD1	TRBV5-1	many
CASSFQAGDRGGELFF	TGTGCCAGCAGTTTCCAAGCGGGAGATCGCGGCGGGGAGCTGTTTTTT	TRBJ2-2	TRBD2	TRBV6-5	many
CASSPLLDPFVNTEAFF	TGTGCCAGCAGCCCATTACTCGATCCATTCGTTAACACTGAAGCTTTCTTT	TRBJ1-1	.	TRBV11-1	many
CASTSGQGAGTQYF	TGTGCCAGCACTTCGGGACAGGGCGCGGGGACCCAGTACTTC	TRBJ2-5	TRBD1	TRBV6-5	many
CASSPRTASSYEQYF	TGTGCCAGTAGTCCGCGGACAGCGAGCTCCTACGAGCAGTACTTC	TRBJ2-7	.	TRBV19	many
CAYRDRSSGAEAFF	TGTGCCTACCGGGACAGGTCCTCTGGGGCTGAAGCTTTCTTT	TRBJ1-1	TRBD1	TRBV10-3	many
CASSSTGAYGYTF	TGCGCCAGCAGCTCAACAGGGGCCTATGGCTACACCTTC	TRBJ1-2	TRBD1	TRBV5-1	few
CASTGEGVSETQYF	TGTGCCAGCACCGGTGAGGGGGTATCAGAGACCCAGTACTTC	TRBJ2-5	.	TRBV28	many
CASTGLAMDEQYF	TGTGCCAGCACGGGACTAGCGATGGACGAGCAGTACTTC	TRBJ2-7	TRBD2	TRBV2	many
CASSSRGPSGNTEAFF	TGTGCCAGCAGCTCCAGGGGGCCGTCGGGGAACACTGAAGCTTTCTTT	TRBJ1-1	TRBD1	TRBV11-1	many
CASRSPHEGSYEQYF	TGTGCCAGCAGGAGCCCACACGAAGGCTCCTACGAGCAGTACTTC	TRBJ2-7	.	TRBV28	many
CASLGVGAGGYTF	TGTGCCAGCCTCGGAGTGGGGGCTGGCGGCTACACCTTC	TRBJ1-2	.	TRBV6-2/TRBV6-3	few
CASSVDGGGTGELFF	TGTGCCAGCAGCGTAGACGGGGGGGGCACCGGGGAGCTGTTTTTT	TRBJ2-2	TRBD2	TRBV9	.
CASSGRQQGPTTPYEQYF	TGTGCCAGCAGCGGGCGCCAGCAGGGACCAACGACCCCCTACGAGCAGTACTTC	TRBJ2-7	.	TRBV9	few
CSVAGQGNEQFF	TGCAGCGTTGCGGGACAGGGGAATGAGCAGTTCTTC	TRBJ2-1	TRBD1	TRBV29-1	few
CSARDRGTGGQETQYF	TGCAGTGCTAGAGATCGCGGGACAGGGGGCCAAGAGACCCAGTACTTC	TRBJ2-5	TRBD1	TRBV20-1	many
CSVVTPGHTYEQYF	TGCAGCGTTGTTACGCCAGGGCACACCTACGAGCAGTACTTC	TRBJ2-7	.	TRBV29-1	few
CASIPVGGKGNQPQHF	TGTGCCAGCATCCCCGTCGGGGGGAAGGGCAATCAGCCCCAGCATTTT	TRBJ1-5	.	TRBV28	many
CASRGLSNTGELFF	TGTGCCAGCAGGGGACTTTCGAACACCGGGGAGCTGTTTTTT	TRBJ2-2	.	TRBV9	few
CASRRDLLYEQYF	TGTGCCAGCAGGAGGGATCTCCTATACGAGCAGTACTTC	TRBJ2-7	.	TRBV6-2/TRBV6-3	many
CASSLESTSGAEQYF	TGTGCCAGCAGCTTAGAATCAACTAGCGGGGCCGAGCAGTACTTC	TRBJ2-7	TRBD2	TRBV7-8	many